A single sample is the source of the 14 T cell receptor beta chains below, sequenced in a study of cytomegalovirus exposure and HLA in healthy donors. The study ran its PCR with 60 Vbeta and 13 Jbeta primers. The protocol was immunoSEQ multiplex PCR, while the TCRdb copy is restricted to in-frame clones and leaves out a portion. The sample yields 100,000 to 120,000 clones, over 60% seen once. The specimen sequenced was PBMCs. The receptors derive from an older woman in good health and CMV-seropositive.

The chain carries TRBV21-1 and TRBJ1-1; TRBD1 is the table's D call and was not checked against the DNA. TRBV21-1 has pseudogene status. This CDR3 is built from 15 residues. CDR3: CASSRTDRVSTEAFF. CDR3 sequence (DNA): TGTGCCAGCAGCCGAACGGACAGGGTATCCACTGAAGCTTTCTTT.

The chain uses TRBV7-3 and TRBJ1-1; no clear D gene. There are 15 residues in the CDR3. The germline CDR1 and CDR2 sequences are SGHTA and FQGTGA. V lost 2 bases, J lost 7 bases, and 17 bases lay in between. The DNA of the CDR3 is TGTGCCAGCAGCTTAGTGGGAGGGAGGGAGGGTGAAGCTTTCTTT. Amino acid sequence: CASSLVGGREGEAFF.

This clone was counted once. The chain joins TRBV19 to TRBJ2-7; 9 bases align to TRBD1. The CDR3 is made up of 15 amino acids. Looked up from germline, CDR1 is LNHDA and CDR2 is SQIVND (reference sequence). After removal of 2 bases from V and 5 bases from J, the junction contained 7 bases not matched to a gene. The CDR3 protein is CASSITGTGIHEQYF. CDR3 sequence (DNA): TGTGCCAGTAGTATAACCGGGACAGGGATCCACGAGCAGTACTTC.

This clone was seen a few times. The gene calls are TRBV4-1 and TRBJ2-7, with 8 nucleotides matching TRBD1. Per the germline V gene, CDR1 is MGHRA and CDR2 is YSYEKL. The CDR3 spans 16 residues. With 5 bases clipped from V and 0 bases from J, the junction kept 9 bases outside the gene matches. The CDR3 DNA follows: TGCGCCAGCAGCATTCGTCGGACAGGGAGCTCCTACGAGCAGTACTTC. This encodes CASSIRRTGSSYEQYF.

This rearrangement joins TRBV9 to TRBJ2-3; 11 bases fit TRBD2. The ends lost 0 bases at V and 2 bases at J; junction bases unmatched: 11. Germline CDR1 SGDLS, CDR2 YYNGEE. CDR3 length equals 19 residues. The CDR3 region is CASSVDGPSGRKHTDTQYF. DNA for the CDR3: TGTGCCAGCAGCGTAGATGGGCCTAGCGGGAGGAAACACACAGATACGCAGTATTTT.

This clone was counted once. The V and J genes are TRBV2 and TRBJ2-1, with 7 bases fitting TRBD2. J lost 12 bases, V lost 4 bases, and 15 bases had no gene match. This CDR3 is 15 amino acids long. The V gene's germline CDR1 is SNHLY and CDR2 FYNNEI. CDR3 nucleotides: TGTGCCAGCAGTGCCTCTAGCGGTACAATCTATTGGCAGTTCTTC. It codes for CASSASSGTIYWQFF.

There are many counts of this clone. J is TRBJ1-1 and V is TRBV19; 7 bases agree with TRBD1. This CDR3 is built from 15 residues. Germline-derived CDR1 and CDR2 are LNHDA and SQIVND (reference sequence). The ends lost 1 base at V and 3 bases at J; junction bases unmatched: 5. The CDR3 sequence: CASSIGGGVHTEAFF. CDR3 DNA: TGTGCCAGTAGTATAGGAGGGGGCGTTCACACTGAAGCTTTCTTT.

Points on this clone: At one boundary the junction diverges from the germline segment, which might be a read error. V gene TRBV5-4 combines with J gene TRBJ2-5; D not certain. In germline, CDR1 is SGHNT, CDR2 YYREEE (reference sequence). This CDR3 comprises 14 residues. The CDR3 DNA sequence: TGTGCCAGCAGCTTGGGTGCTCCTCAAGAGGCCCAGTACTTC. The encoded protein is CASSLGAPQEAQYF.

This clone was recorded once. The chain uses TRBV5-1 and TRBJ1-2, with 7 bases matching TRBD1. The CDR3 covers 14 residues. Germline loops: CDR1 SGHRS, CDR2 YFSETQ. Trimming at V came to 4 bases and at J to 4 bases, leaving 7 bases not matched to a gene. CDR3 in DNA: TGCGCCAGCAGCGGAACGGGACAGACCTATGGCTACACCTTC. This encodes CASSGTGQTYGYTF.

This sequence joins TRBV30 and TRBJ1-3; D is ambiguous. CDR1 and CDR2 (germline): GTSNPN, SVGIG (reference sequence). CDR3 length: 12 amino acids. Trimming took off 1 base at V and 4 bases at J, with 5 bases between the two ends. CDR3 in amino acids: CAWSEQGNTIYF. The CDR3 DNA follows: TGTGCCTGGAGTGAACAGGGAAACACCATATATTTT.

CDR3 amino acids: CASSTNTNQPQHF. The CDR3 DNA follows: TGTGCCAGCAGTACCAATACAAATCAGCCCCAGCATTTT. This rearrangement joins TRBV27 to TRBJ1-5, with D unresolved. The germline CDR1 and CDR2 sequences are MNHEY and SMNVEV (reference sequence). V was clipped by 5 bases and J by 4 bases, with 9 bases between them. The CDR3 extends over 13 amino acids.

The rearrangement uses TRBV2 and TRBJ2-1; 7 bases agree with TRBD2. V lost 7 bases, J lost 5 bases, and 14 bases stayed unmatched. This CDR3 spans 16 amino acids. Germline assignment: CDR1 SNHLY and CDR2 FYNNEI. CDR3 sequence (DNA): TGTGCCAGCACTAAAACGGGGGAGGGCCTTGACAATGAGCAGTTCTTC. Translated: CASTKTGEGLDNEQFF.

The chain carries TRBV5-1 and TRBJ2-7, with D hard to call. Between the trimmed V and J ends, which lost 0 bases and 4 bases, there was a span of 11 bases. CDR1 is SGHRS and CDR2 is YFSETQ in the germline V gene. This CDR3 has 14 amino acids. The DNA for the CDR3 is TGCGCCAGCAGCTTGGCTACTACCACGTACGAGCAGTACTTC. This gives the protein CASSLATTTYEQYF.

The DNA of the CDR3 is TGCGCCAGCAGTGAGTCCGACAGGATCTACGAGCAGTACTTC. The encoded protein is CASSESDRIYEQYF. The chain recombines TRBV10-1 with TRBJ2-7; TRBD1 is a possible D gene (6 bases). With 0 bases removed from V and 3 bases from J, the gap between germline ends came to 9 bases. This CDR3 has 14 residues. The germline gives CDR1 WNHNN, CDR2 SYGVQD (reference sequence).